What follows describes a single T cell receptor (beta chain). Its specificity is unknown. The data stem from a study of cytomegalovirus exposure and HLA in healthy donors. Germline V CDR1 and CDR2: MNHNS, SASEGT. The V gene end was trimmed by 8 bases and the J gene end by 6 bases; junction bases not matched to a gene: 11. CDR3 length: 15 amino acids. Each of the donors was a healthy bone marrow donor. Broader study findings: Previously analyzed data showed that most TCR beta V segments were productive at a frequency of about 87% or about 30%. Judged likely to be a sequencing artifact was a cluster of highly shared sequence variants. When the data were analyzed later, several of the most significant clusters appeared to be linked to common viral pathogens.

This PCR relied on a set of 60 Vbeta primers and 13 Jbeta primers. Only in-frame clones appear in the TCRdb table, and some are missing; sequencing was by immunoSEQ multiplex PCR. The sample contains about 190,000 clones, about 81% of which appear only once. This rearrangement joins TRBV6-1 to TRBJ2-3; 10 nucleotides match TRBD2. Sequencing was performed on PBMCs. The sequence was obtained from a young man in good health and CMV-seropositive. CDR3 in amino acids: CASSLGLAAYDTQYF. Here the CDR3 DNA reads TGTGCCAGCTCCCTCGGACTAGCGGCCTACGATACGCAGTATTTT.